This T cell receptor (beta chain) was captured by sequencing in a study of cytomegalovirus exposure and HLA in healthy donors (dated by TCRdb to about 2017). Looking at the study overall: An earlier analysis of several hundred of the donors reported 276 Gb of sequence data and roughly 120 million unique TCR beta sequences obtained from 150 million to 200 million T cells. In an earlier analysis of roughly 600 of the donors, high-throughput TCR beta sequencing was used to judge whether each TCR beta V gene segment behaved as functional or pseudogenic. A later analysis re-examined previously published TCR beta repertoires from hundreds of donors and added high-resolution HLA genotyping to investigate patterns of TCR occurrence. The study aimed to test whether cataloging public T cell receptors could reveal signatures of past pathogen exposure. Roughly five DR-DQ haplotypes were treated as single units for association and clustering because of strong linkage in the cohort. High-throughput TCR immunosequencing, statistical association of individual TCRs with disease status, and machine learning were combined to predict cytomegalovirus infection status. Of the approximately 400 genotyped donors, approximately 80% were placed in the genetic ancestry cluster associated with self-reported Caucasian donors. In a later genetic analysis, genome-wide SNP genotypes for about 65% of the roughly 700 donors were used, and that subset was treated as a discovery cohort. Alongside the repertoire data, information on donor age, sex, ethnicity and CMV serostatus was compiled. Besides the first cohort of roughly 640 subjects, a separate validation cohort made up of 120 different subjects was used. Every discovery cohort repertoire had been produced on one sequencing platform. Rather than drawing on any new phenotypic data, the later analysis identified candidate immune exposures from TCR beta sequences and the way those sequences occurred across donors. The number of typed donors differed by locus: 629-630 for A, B, C, DRB1 and DQB1; some 540 for DQA1; over 600 for DPA1; and some 470 for DPB1. Class I and class II HLA loci were covered by the typing at four-digit resolution. Roughly 300 gigabases of sequencing data and around 90 million unique TCR sequences made up an early release that covered fewer than 650 HLA-typed donors. Using immunosequencing, the study profiled T cell repertoires from 550 to 750 subjects and related those repertoires to cytomegalovirus serostatus. Among 398 genotyped donors of the cohort, an average of about 240,000 unique TCR beta nucleotide sequences were sequenced per donor, about a sixth of them non-productive.

This clone was counted once. Its binding antigen is unknown. Within one base of it there is no much larger clone, and no base qualities were kept. The cohort comprised 666 healthy bone marrow donors. All cohort members were sampled while nominally healthy, although unrecorded immune exposures were likely present. The donor was CMV seropositive and was included in the group of almost 300 seropositive cohort members. A peripheral blood sample was provided by each donor, and peripheral blood mononuclear cells were used for TCR beta sequencing. Genomic DNA extraction from the blood cell samples was performed with the Qiagen DNeasy Blood Extraction Kit. For CDR1 and CDR2, the germline V gene lists LGHNA and YNFKEQ. The cysteine opens and the phenylalanine closes a CDR3 of 19 amino acids. Just the 57-base CDR3 DNA is kept, in frame starting at base 1. For this chain, trimming is 3 bases at the V end and 6 bases at the J end, and the number of junction bases without a gene match is 20.

On the study overall, not on this receptor specifically: Because some donors lacked HLA typing at each locus, the association tests relied only on the typed subset. In a later analysis, the rate of TCR association differed among HLA loci, with DRB1 alleles having the most associated TCRs and HLA-C alleles having the fewest. The cohort was sequenced for TCR beta chains only, and without alpha or paired-chain data the features that could be detected were limited. Some IMGT-functional V segments, including TRBV6-2 and TRBV6-3, could not be told apart with the 87-base-pair reads, so those segments were excluded. Across donors, most TCR sequences were observed very rarely, whereas some public TCRs were present in many individuals. According to a later genetic analysis, donors in an Asian-associated ancestry cluster had fewer N-insertions in productive TCRs than the approximately 700-donor mean. A later analysis associated roughly 17,000 TCR beta sequences with specific HLA alleles at a false discovery rate of 0.05. A group of highly shared sequence variants was considered likely to be a technical artifact of the sequencing pipeline. In both the original and validation cohorts, the classifier was reported to diagnose cytomegalovirus status with high specificity and sensitivity. The only immune exposure information available for the cohort was CMV serostatus. Several of the top co-occurrence clusters appeared to be linked to parvovirus B19, influenza, CMV and Epstein-Barr virus, according to a later analysis. Broadly in line with IMGT annotations, most TCR beta V segments showed up in productive rearrangements about 87% or about 30% of the time in an earlier analysis of 587 of the donors. Sequencing depth was assumed to be roughly uniform across donors in the presence/absence analyses, though that assumption may not hold. Linkage disequilibrium might explain the correlated functional status among segregating V segments, but an unknown experimental factor could not be ruled out. When HLA alleles, especially DR and DQ, strongly co-occurred, TCR associations were difficult to assign to individual alleles. The study gave a list of 150 to 200 TCR beta chains associated with cytomegalovirus. It was suggested by the authors that the approach could potentially be generalized to other disease states and immunological phenotypes. An association between a missense DCLRE1C variant and V-gene and J-gene trimming of TCR beta chains was found in a later genetic analysis and replicated in an independent cohort. A further reported finding was that TCR beta sequences accurately predicted the HLA-A and HLA-B alleles for most subjects in the first cohort. A few of the identified cytomegalovirus-associated TCR beta chains were confirmed in vitro to be specific for cytomegalovirus antigens. A later analysis found that most CMV-associated TCR beta chains appeared HLA-restricted, with HLA associations seemingly driven largely by CMV exposure. Compared with equally common non-associated chains, HLA-associated TCR beta chains in a later analysis were more clonally expanded and had lower generation probabilities. Some 15 rarely observed V segments, including chromosome 9 orphons, were excluded from the earlier analysis of several hundred of the donors because counts were too low.

Receptor libraries were prepared by the immunoSEQ multiplex PCR assay. For the multiplex PCR, a mixture combining 60 forward primers for TCR Vbeta segments and 13 reverse primers for TCR Jbeta segments was used. The CDR3 region of rearranged TCR beta genes was amplified from genomic DNA by a multiplex PCR assay. The amplified TCR beta libraries were sequenced on the Illumina HiSeq System as 87-base-pair reads. On the study's bioinformatics: In a later analysis, tens of millions of unique TCR beta chains were counted across the approximately 640 repertoires, and some 10 million of these chains were shared by at least two donors. Raw reads were error-corrected and collapsed into unique sequences by a nearest-neighbor algorithm in which closely related sequences were merged to remove PCR and sequencing errors. To assign V, D and J gene segments, CDR3 sequences were aligned to IMGT reference sequences. Each retained sequence needed at least a six-nucleotide match to both a V gene segment and a J gene segment. A rearrangement was called productive if the CDR3 had no stop codons and remained in frame with V and J, and every other rearrangement was called non-productive. CDR3 was defined by IMGT convention, running from the second conserved V-encoded cysteine to the conserved J-encoded phenylalanine. The earlier analysis of around 640 of the donors excluded sequences that lacked an unambiguous match to a single V gene segment. In an earlier analysis of around 590 of the donors, a V segment was called functional when productive rearrangements were above 56.7%, and segregating when the standard deviation between donors exceeded 5%. A statistical classification framework was developed to diagnose cytomegalovirus status using the catalog of TCR beta chain sequences. In a later analysis, TCR nucleotide sequences were compared against IMGT/GENE-DB human TR gene sequences so that V and J genes could be assigned. Using the TCRdist pipeline, a later analysis assigned CDR3 sequences along with most-parsimonious VDJ recombination scenarios. A later analysis defined each TCR beta chain by its CDR3 amino acid sequence plus V-gene family, and excluded reads lacking a unique V-gene family. A later analysis removed 500 to 600 highly shared, low-generation-probability nucleotide sequences to deal with suspected cross-contamination and a sequencing artifact. In a later analysis, a clonal expansion index for each public chain was calculated from normalized within-repertoire ranks of inferred template counts. In a later analysis, generation probabilities were computed with a VDJ recombination model fitted to out-of-frame rearrangements, and the resulting probabilities were checked against IGoR. A later analysis scored TCR-TCR, TCR-HLA and TCR-CMV co-occurrence with hypergeometric tests, applying a repertoire-size bias correction to TCR pairs. False discovery rates were estimated in a later analysis by permuting HLA or CMV assignments 20 times. In a later analysis, co-occurring TCRs were grouped with DBSCAN, and TCRdist sequence similarity was added when clustering was performed within HLA-allele-positive subsets. Repertoires with fewer than 30,000 or more than 120,000 public chains were left out of co-occurrence clustering, as were a handful of repertoires with anomalous nucleotide sharing. The source is immuneACCESS, and TCRdb retained only in-frame sequences with V and J called. Part of the clones is not carried over; for the studies checked, unresolved V genes explain less than half of this, and the remainder is unexplained. That table furnishes V, J and clone size, whereas the DNA furnished D and trimming. This sample has some 120,000 clones in its table, and around 80% of those were observed once. The ten top clones hold 22% of the sample.

The TCR comes from a man aged 30-40 years in good health and CMV-seropositive. Material for sequencing was PBMCs. Recombination linked TRBV4-2 to TRBJ2-1, with TRBD2 identical over 7 junction bases. The sequence in DNA is TGTGCCAGCAGCCACCACCCCTACCGGGACTACCCTACGGGCAATGAGCAGTTCTTC. This sequence encodes CASSHHPYRDYPTGNEQFF.